This T cell receptor (beta chain) was identified during a study of blood T cell repertoires in COVID-19. Study-wide context: COVID-19 samples collected from the United States, Italy and Spain covered acute and convalescent phases. From T cells, B-cell-depleted T cells, or PBMCs came the material, which was cDNA or gDNA.

In the study's own analysis: From reference gene primer amplification, estimates of nucleated cell counts were derived. Profiling relied on immunoSEQ multiplex PCR, and the TCRdb table lists in-frame clones only, not all of them. V, J and clone size derive from that table, while D and trimming were established from the DNA sequence. The sample records some 200,000 clones, over 70% being singletons. This clone was picked up a small number of times. Germline V lookup: CDR1 MNHEY, CDR2 SVGAGI. This CDR3 has 11 amino acids. The V end lost 7 bases, the J end lost 4 bases, and 7 bases lay between the germline ends.

The source is a woman between 65 and 79 years old with acute or convalescent COVID-19. The gene calls are TRBV6-5 and TRBJ1-2; D perhaps matches TRBD1 (5 bases). The sequenced material came from peripheral blood. CDR3 region: CASTGLYGYTF. The CDR3 nucleotides are TGTGCCAGCACGGGACTCTATGGCTACACCTTC.